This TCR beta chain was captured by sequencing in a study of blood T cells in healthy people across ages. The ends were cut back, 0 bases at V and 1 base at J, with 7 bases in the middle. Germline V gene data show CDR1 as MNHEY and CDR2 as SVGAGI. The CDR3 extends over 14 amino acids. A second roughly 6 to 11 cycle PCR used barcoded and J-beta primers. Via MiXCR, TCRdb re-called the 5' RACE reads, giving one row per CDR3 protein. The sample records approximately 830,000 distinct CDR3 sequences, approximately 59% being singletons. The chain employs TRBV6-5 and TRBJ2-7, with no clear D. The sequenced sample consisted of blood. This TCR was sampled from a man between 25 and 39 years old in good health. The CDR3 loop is CASSYSYDSYEQYF. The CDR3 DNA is TGTGCCAGCAGTTACTCATATGATTCCTACGAGCAGTACTTC.